This TCR beta chain was documented in a study of cytomegalovirus exposure and HLA in healthy donors (dated by TCRdb to the late 2010s). General notes on the study: An earlier analysis of roughly 500 of the donors reported around 280 Gb of sequence data and 90 million to 120 million unique TCR beta sequences obtained from about 200 million T cells. The genetic ancestry cluster associated with self-reported Caucasian donors included about 81% of the roughly 400 genotyped donors. An early release covering roughly 640 HLA-typed donors comprised about 300 gigabases of sequencing data and about 90 million unique TCR sequences. To study patterns of TCR occurrence, a later analysis re-analyzed previously published TCR beta repertoires from 500 to 850 donors and added high-resolution HLA genotyping. Typing coverage varied by locus: roughly 629-630 donors for A, B, C, DRB1 and DQB1; roughly 520 for DQA1; around 570 for DPA1; under 490 for DPB1. To predict cytomegalovirus infection status, the study combined high-throughput TCR immunosequencing, statistical association of individual TCRs with disease status, and machine learning. The study aimed to test whether cataloging public T cell receptors could reveal signatures of past pathogen exposure. Among some 400 genotyped donors of the cohort, an average of around 240,000 unique TCR beta nucleotide sequences were sequenced per donor, roughly 18% of them non-productive. The T cell repertoires of roughly 660 subjects were profiled by immunosequencing and related to cytomegalovirus serostatus. All discovery cohort repertoires had been generated using a single sequencing platform. A separate validation cohort of about 110 different subjects was used in addition to the roughly 640-subject first cohort. A later genetic analysis used genome-wide SNP genotypes for about 60% of the roughly 700 donors, treating that subset as a discovery cohort. Donor age, sex, ethnicity and CMV serostatus were compiled alongside the repertoire data. A few DR-DQ haplotypes were treated as single units for association and clustering because of strong linkage in the cohort. Rather than drawing on any new phenotypic data, the later analysis identified candidate immune exposures from TCR beta sequences and the way those sequences occurred across donors. HLA typing covered class I and class II loci at four-digit resolution. An earlier analysis of around 640 of the donors used high-throughput TCR beta sequencing to judge whether each TCR beta V gene segment behaved as functional or pseudogenic.

In total, 666 healthy bone marrow donors made up the cohort. All cohort members were sampled while nominally healthy, although unrecorded immune exposures were likely present. The donor tested CMV seropositive, placing the donor among the 310 or so seropositive members of the cohort. A peripheral blood sample was provided by each donor, and peripheral blood mononuclear cells were used for TCR beta sequencing. Genomic DNA was extracted from the blood cell samples with the Qiagen DNeasy Blood Extraction Kit. Reading from cysteine to phenylalanine, the CDR3 counts 13 amino acids. Left in the record is the CDR3 DNA by itself, 39 bases read in frame from the first base. As encoded in the germline V gene (reference sequence), CDR1 is MNHNY while CDR2 is SVGAGI. V lost 6 bases and J lost 2 bases; the stretch between them is 5 bases long. This clone was seen a few times. Its antigen is still unknown. Base-call qualities are not available, and no considerably larger clone is one nucleotide away.

Broader findings and caveats from the paper: The authors suggested that the approach could potentially be generalized to other disease states and immunological phenotypes. When HLA alleles, especially DR and DQ, strongly co-occurred, TCR associations were difficult to assign to individual alleles. This cohort had only TCR beta chains sequenced, and the lack of alpha or paired-chain data limited which features could be detected. The presence/absence analyses assumed that sequencing depth was roughly uniform across donors, and that assumption may not be true. The classifier was reported to diagnose cytomegalovirus status with high specificity and sensitivity in both the original cohort and the validation cohort. Immune exposure information for the cohort was limited to CMV serostatus. Most TCR sequences were observed very rarely across donors, whereas some public TCRs were present in many individuals. A later analysis found that HLA-associated TCR beta chains were more clonally expanded and had lower generation probabilities than equally common non-associated chains. A later analysis found that most CMV-associated TCR beta chains appeared HLA-restricted, with HLA associations seemingly driven largely by CMV exposure. At a false discovery rate of 0.05, a later analysis linked roughly 17,000 TCR beta sequences to specific HLA alleles. A further reported finding was that TCR beta sequences accurately predicted the HLA-A and HLA-B alleles for most subjects in the first cohort. A later analysis found that TCR association rates varied across HLA loci, with DRB1 alleles showing the most associated TCRs and HLA-C alleles the fewest. Correlated functional status among segregating V segments might be attributable to linkage disequilibrium, but an unknown experimental factor could not be ruled out. A cluster of highly shared sequence variants was judged likely to be a technical artifact of the sequencing pipeline. A later genetic analysis associated a missense DCLRE1C variant with V-gene and J-gene trimming of TCR beta chains, and an independent cohort replicated the association. A later genetic analysis reported fewer N-insertions in productive TCRs among donors in an Asian-associated ancestry cluster than the roughly 650-donor mean. In an earlier analysis of more than 450 of the donors, most TCR beta V segments were observed in productive rearrangements about 87% or about 30% of the time, broadly matching IMGT annotations. The study listed 150 to 200 TCR beta chains as associated with cytomegalovirus. The 87-base-pair reads could not distinguish some IMGT-functional V segments, including TRBV6-2 and TRBV6-3, so those segments were excluded. Because counts were too low, 15 or so rarely observed V segments, including chromosome 9 orphons, were excluded from the earlier analysis of 587 of the donors. In vitro tests confirmed that a few of the cytomegalovirus-associated TCR beta chains recognize cytomegalovirus antigens. Because HLA typing was missing for some donors at each locus, association tests included only the typed subset. Several of the top co-occurrence clusters appeared to be linked to parvovirus B19, influenza, CMV and Epstein-Barr virus, according to a later analysis.

The method was the immunoSEQ multiplex PCR assay. For the multiplex PCR, a mixture combining 60 forward primers for TCR Vbeta segments and 13 reverse primers for TCR Jbeta segments was used. Amplification of the CDR3 region of rearranged TCR beta genes was performed with a multiplex PCR assay on genomic DNA. Amplified TCR beta libraries were sequenced as 87-base-pair reads on the Illumina HiSeq System. The authors processed their data as follows. Across the 600 to 700 repertoires, a later analysis counted 80 million or so unique TCR beta chains, around 11 million of which were shared by at least two donors. Raw reads were error-corrected and collapsed into unique sequences with a nearest-neighbor algorithm that merged closely related sequences to remove PCR and sequencing errors. CDR3 sequences were aligned to IMGT reference sequences to assign V, D and J gene segments. For a sequence to be retained, a match of at least six nucleotides to both a V gene segment and a J gene segment was required. Rearrangements were called productive when the CDR3 lacked stop codons and stayed in frame with V and J; all others were non-productive. CDR3 was defined by IMGT convention, running from the second conserved V-encoded cysteine to the conserved J-encoded phenylalanine. In an earlier analysis of around 570 of the donors, sequences lacking an unambiguous match to a single V gene segment were excluded. In an earlier analysis of approximately 590 of the donors, V segments were called functional above 56.7% productive rearrangements and were called segregating when the between-donor standard deviation exceeded 5%. To diagnose cytomegalovirus status from the catalog of TCR beta chain sequences, a statistical classification framework was built. In a later analysis, V and J genes were assigned by comparing TCR nucleotide sequences against IMGT/GENE-DB human TR gene sequences. In a later analysis, CDR3 sequences and most-parsimonious VDJ recombination scenarios were assigned using the TCRdist pipeline. In a later analysis, every TCR beta chain was defined by the combination of its CDR3 amino acid sequence and its V-gene family, and reads without a unique V-gene family were dropped. A later analysis removed nearly 600 highly shared, low-generation-probability nucleotide sequences to deal with suspected cross-contamination and a sequencing artifact. In a later analysis, a clonal expansion index was calculated for each public chain from normalized within-repertoire ranks of inferred template counts. A later analysis computed generation probabilities with a VDJ recombination model fitted to out-of-frame rearrangements, and checked the results against IGoR. In a later analysis, hypergeometric tests were used to score TCR-TCR, TCR-HLA and TCR-CMV co-occurrence, with a repertoire-size bias correction applied to TCR pairs. A later analysis estimated false discovery rates by permuting HLA or CMV assignments 20 times. In a later analysis, co-occurring TCRs were grouped using DBSCAN, with TCRdist sequence similarity added in when clustering inside HLA-allele-positive subsets. Repertoires with fewer than 30,000 or more than 120,000 public chains were left out of co-occurrence clustering, as were about five repertoires with anomalous nucleotide sharing. What TCRdb holds here is the immuneACCESS table cut down to in-frame rearrangements. Part of the clones is not present; checked against another copy, under half of the missing clones reflect an unresolved V gene, and the others are unexplained. V, J and clone size were drawn from that table, and D and trimming were deduced from the DNA. This sample has some 110,000 clones in its table, and just under 75% of those were observed once. About 4.3% of the sample goes to the ten largest clones.

The chain is encoded by TRBV6-6 joined to TRBJ2-6, with the D gene call left open. The sequence was collected from a man aged 60-69 years in good health and CMV-seropositive. Sequencing was carried out using PBMCs. CDR3 sequence: CASRLAGANVLTF. The base sequence is TGTGCCAGCAGACTTGCTGGGGCCAACGTCCTGACTTTC.